This passage covers 14 T cell receptor beta chains from one sample sequenced in a study of tumour-infiltrating T cells in Burkitt lymphoma. Here immunoSEQ multiplex PCR was the method, and the copy in TCRdb shows in-frame clones only, minus some. The sample has more than 250 clones; over 10% are singletons. Sequenced sample: tumor tissue. All receptors derive from a human donor with Burkitt lymphoma.

The rearrangement uses TRBV9 and TRBJ1-1, with 7 bases aligning to TRBD1. This CDR3 is built from 13 residues. Unmatched junction bases numbered 4, after V lost 3 bases and J lost 5 bases. The germline gives CDR1 SGDLS, CDR2 YYNGEE. The CDR3 bases are TGTGCCAGCAGCGCAGGGGGAGGGACTGAAGCTTTCTTT. It codes for CASSAGGGTEAFF.

This clone was found a few times. J is TRBJ2-5 and V is TRBV5-4; D is unclear. The germline V and J ends were trimmed by 0 bases and 5 bases, with 8 bases remaining between them. This CDR3 has 13 residues. Germline loops: CDR1 SGHNT, CDR2 YYREEE (reference sequence). Written as DNA, the CDR3 is TGTGCCAGCAGCTTGGTAGCCGGGGAGACCCAGTACTTC. This codes for CASSLVAGETQYF. Looking up the rest from reference TRBV5-4 and TRBJ2-5 gives the full variable domain: ETGVTQSPTHLIKTRGQQVTLRCSSQSGHNTVSWYQQALGQGPQFIFQYYREEENGRGNFPPRFSGLQFPNYSSELNVNALELDDSALYLCASSLVAGETQYFGPGTRLLVL.

V and J are TRBV7-6 and TRBJ1-2, with 9 bases aligning to TRBD1. Germline trimming cut 5 bases from V and 5 bases from J; bases unmatched to any gene: 6. The CDR3 is 14 amino acids. Per germline, CDR1 SGHVS and CDR2 FNYEAQ. The CDR3: CASSLRDREYGYTF. The CDR3 DNA reads TGTGCCAGCAGCCTGAGGGACAGGGAGTATGGCTACACCTTC.

This clone was detected only a few times. The V call is TRBV29-1, the J call TRBJ1-1; 8 positions match TRBD1. The J segment lost 5 bases and the V segment lost 6 bases, leaving 8 bases of the junction unmatched. This CDR3 region has 13 residues. Looked up from germline, CDR1 is SQVTM and CDR2 is ANQGSEA. CDR3 amino acids: CSVELDRATEAFF. The CDR3 nucleotides are TGCAGCGTGGAGTTGGACAGGGCGACTGAAGCTTTCTTT.

The CDR3, as DNA: TGTGCCAGCAGTTATCTAGGAACTGAAGCTTTCTTT. It specifies CASSYLGTEAFF. The J gene is TRBJ1-1, the V gene TRBV6-5; D call uncertain. Per the germline V gene, CDR1 is MNHEY and CDR2 is SVGAGI. Deletions cut 3 bases from V and 5 bases from J, with 7 bases between. The CDR3 is 12 amino acids.

The J gene is TRBJ2-7, the V gene TRBV29-1; D possibly matches TRBD1 or TRBD2 (6 bases each). CDR3 length: 12 amino acids. Trimming removed 6 bases from V and 3 bases from J, with 12 bases in between. Germline V gene lookup returns CDR1 SQVTM and CDR2 ANQGSEA. The CDR3 region is CSVEEGGYEQYF. The CDR3 DNA reads TGCAGCGTGGAGGAGGGGGGCTACGAGCAGTACTTC.

The chain employs TRBV14 and TRBJ2-7; possible D gene TRBD1, 6 bases. The CDR3 has 16 amino acids. V lost 4 bases and J 5 bases, leaving 21 bases between the germline ends. The germline gives CDR1 SGHDN, CDR2 FVKESK. CDR3 region: CASSPYPTGRRDEQYF. CDR3 nucleotides: TGTGCCAGCAGCCCCTACCCAACAGGGAGACGCGACGAGCAGTACTTC. The variable domain in full, completed from reference TRBV14 and TRBJ2-7, reads EAGVTQFPSHSVIEKGQTVTLRCDPISGHDNLYWYRRVMGKEIKFLLHFVKESKQDESGMPNNRFLAERTGGTYSTLKVQPAELEDSGVYFCASSPYPTGRRDEQYFGPGTRLTVT.

The CDR3 sequence is CASSQRRQPSPLHF. CDR3 coding DNA: TGCGCCAGCAGCCAGAGGAGACAGCCTTCACCCCTCCACTTT. The V and J genes are TRBV4-3 and TRBJ1-6, with a weak D call TRBD1 (5 bases). V was cut by 3 bases and J by 9 bases, with 12 bases left in between. This CDR3 spans 14 amino acids. From germline, CDR1 is LGHNA and CDR2 YSLEER.

The chain combines TRBV29-1 with TRBJ2-2; 10 bases agree with TRBD2. CDR3 length equals 18 residues. The germline V gene encodes CDR1 SQVTM and CDR2 ANQGSEA. CDR3 nucleotide sequence: TGCACGATGGATCCAGCGGGAGGGCCAAATGGGTGTCCCGGGGAGCTGTTTTTT. The encoded protein is CTMDPAGGPNGCPGELFF.

The gene calls are TRBV7-9 and TRBJ1-5, with D perhaps matching TRBD1 (6 bases). Trimming stripped 2 bases from V and 0 bases from J, with 14 bases between. CDR3 size: 17 residues. Germline-derived CDR1 and CDR2 are SEHNR and FQNEAQ (reference sequence). The DNA of the CDR3 is TGTGCCAGCAGCTTAAGTGCGGGGGCCGATAGCAATCAGCCCCAGCATTTT. Protein: CASSLSAGADSNQPQHF.

The chain is built from TRBV28 and TRBJ2-3; D might be TRBD2 (5 bases). From germline, CDR1 is MDHEN and CDR2 SYDVKM. This CDR3 region has 16 residues. V dropped 3 bases and J dropped 0 bases, with 13 bases sitting between them. The CDR3 DNA is TGTGCCAGCAGTTTCTTTATCGGCGGGAGCACAGATACGCAGTATTTT. Its protein product is CASSFFIGGSTDTQYF.

The table lists this clone with a few counts. This chain connects TRBV7-2 to TRBJ2-1; D ambiguous. The germline V gene encodes CDR1 SGHTA and CDR2 FQGNSA. The V end was cut by 5 bases, the J end by 15 bases, with 17 bases between. The CDR3 spans 12 residues. CDR3 region: CASSTNLPGLFF. The CDR3 region has the DNA TGTGCCAGCAGCACAAATCTTCCTGGTCTGTTCTTC.

V and J are TRBV29-1 and TRBJ2-7, with D perhaps TRBD2 (7 bases). Between the trimmed V and J ends, which lost 6 bases and 3 bases, there was a span of 12 bases. CDR1 and CDR2 from the germline V gene are SQVTM and ANQGSEA. The CDR3 spans 12 residues. The CDR3 protein is CSVEGGGYEQYF. DNA of the CDR3: TGCAGCGTGGAGGGGGGGGGCTACGAGCAGTACTTC.

This chain uses TRBV6-1 with TRBJ1-6; 12 bases are a match to TRBD1. The ends lost 6 bases at V and 7 bases at J; junction bases unmatched: 4. Germline-derived CDR1 and CDR2 are MNHNS and SASEGT. This CDR3 has 15 amino acids. In DNA form, the CDR3 reads TGTGCCAGCAGAGGGACAGGGGGCTCGAATTCACCCCTCCACTTT. This sequence encodes CASRGTGGSNSPLHF.